Sequencing of this T cell receptor beta chain was carried out in a study of PD-1 blockade in classical Hodgkin lymphoma. General study findings and limits: In CD4+ cells, TCR diversity went up significantly by C4D1, but in CD8+ cells it did not.

The time point is: cycle 4 day 1 (C4D1), after 6 weeks of nivolumab. All the patients suffered relapse after autologous stem cell transplantation, and brentuximab vedotin exposure differed. The germline gives CDR1 MNHEY, CDR2 SVGAGI. This CDR3 spans 14 amino acids. Trimming removed 4 bases at V and 3 bases at J, with 13 bases between. The repertoire was sequenced with immunoSEQ multiplex PCR; TCRdb's copy has only in-frame clones and lacks some. Of around 60,000 clones in the sample, 75% to 95% were seen once. On this clone itself: Its specificity is unknown.

Source: peripheral blood mononuclear cells (PBMCs), taken before the fourth cycle of nivolumab. This clonotype originated in a human donor with classical Hodgkin lymphoma. The chain is built from TRBV6-5 and TRBJ2-7; tentatively, D is TRBD1 (5 bases). CDR3 amino acids: CASSSTGALYEQYF. CDR3 nucleotides: TGTGCCAGCAGTTCCACTGGGGCCCTCTACGAGCAGTACTTC.